This T cell receptor beta chain is from a study of blood T cell repertoires in COVID-19. V was cut by 0 bases and J by 0 bases, with 12 bases left in between. Germline lookup yields CDR1 MGHRA and CDR2 YSYEKL. The length of the CDR3 is 16 residues. Produced via immunoSEQ multiplex PCR; TCRdb's table is partial and in-frame only. The table has approximately 190,000 clones, about 86% seen once. The TCR was taken from a woman between 40 and 50 years old in a cohort exposed to, infected with or recovered from COVID-19 (not recorded which). Sequenced material: PBMCs or T cells enriched from blood (not recorded which). J is TRBJ2-7 and V is TRBV4-1; D not certain. CDR3 DNA sequence: TGCGCCAGCAGCCAAGAGGCAGGCACAGCCTCCTACGAGCAGTACTTC. Its translation is CASSQEAGTASYEQYF.